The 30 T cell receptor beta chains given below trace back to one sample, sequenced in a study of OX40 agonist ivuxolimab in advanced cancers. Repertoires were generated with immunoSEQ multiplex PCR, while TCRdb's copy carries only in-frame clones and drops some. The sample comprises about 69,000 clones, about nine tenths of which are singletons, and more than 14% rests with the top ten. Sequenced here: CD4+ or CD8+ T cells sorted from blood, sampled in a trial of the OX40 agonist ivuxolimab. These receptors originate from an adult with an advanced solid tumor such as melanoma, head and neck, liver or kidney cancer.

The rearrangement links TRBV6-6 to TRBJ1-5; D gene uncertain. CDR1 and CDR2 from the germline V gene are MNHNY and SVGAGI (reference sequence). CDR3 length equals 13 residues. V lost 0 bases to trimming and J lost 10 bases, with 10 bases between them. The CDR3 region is CASSYSKGDPQHF. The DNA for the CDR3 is TGTGCCAGCAGTTACTCGAAGGGAGACCCCCAGCATTTT.

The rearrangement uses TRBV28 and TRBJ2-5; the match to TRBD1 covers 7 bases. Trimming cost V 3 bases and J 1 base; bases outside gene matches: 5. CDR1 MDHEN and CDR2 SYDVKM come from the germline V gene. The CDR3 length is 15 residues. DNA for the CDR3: TGTGCCAGCAGTTTGGACTGGGACAGCCAAGAGACCCAGTACTTC. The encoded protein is CASSLDWDSQETQYF.

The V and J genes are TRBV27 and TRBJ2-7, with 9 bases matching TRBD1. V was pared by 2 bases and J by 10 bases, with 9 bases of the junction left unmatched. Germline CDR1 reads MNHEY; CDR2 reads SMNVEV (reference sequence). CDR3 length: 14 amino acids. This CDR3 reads CASSLTGTGTKQYF. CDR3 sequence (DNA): TGTGCCAGCAGTTTAACCGGGACAGGGACCAAACAGTACTTC.

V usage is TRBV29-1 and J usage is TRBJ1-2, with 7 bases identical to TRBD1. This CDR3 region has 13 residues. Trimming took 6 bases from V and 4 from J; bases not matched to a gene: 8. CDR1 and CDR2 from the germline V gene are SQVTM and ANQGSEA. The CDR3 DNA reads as TGCAGCGTCACGACAGGGCCTGCCTATGGCTACACCTTC. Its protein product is CSVTTGPAYGYTF.

The CDR3 region has the DNA TGCGCCAGCAGCCAAGATGGAGGGACAGAGTCTCGGGAGCAAGAGACCCAGTACTTC. It yields the protein CASSQDGGTESREQETQYF. V usage is TRBV4-3 and J usage is TRBJ2-5, with TRBD1 as a possible D gene (7 bases). This CDR3 has 19 amino acids. Germline CDR1 is LGHNA and CDR2 is YSLEER. The V end was cut by 0 bases, the J end by 2 bases, with 22 bases between.

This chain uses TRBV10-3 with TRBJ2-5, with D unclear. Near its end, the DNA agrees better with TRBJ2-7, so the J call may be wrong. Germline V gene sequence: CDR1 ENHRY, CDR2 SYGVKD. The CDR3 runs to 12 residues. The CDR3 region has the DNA TGTGCCATCAGTGAGGGCTCCTACGAGCAGTACTTC. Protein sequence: CAISEGSYEQYF.

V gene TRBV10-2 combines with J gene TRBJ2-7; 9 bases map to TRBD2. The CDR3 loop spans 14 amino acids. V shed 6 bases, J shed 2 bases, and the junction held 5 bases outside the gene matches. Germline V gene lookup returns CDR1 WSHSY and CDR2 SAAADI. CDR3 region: CASSSGGFAYEQYF. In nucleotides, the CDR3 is TGCGCCAGCAGCAGCGGGGGGTTCGCCTACGAGCAGTACTTC.

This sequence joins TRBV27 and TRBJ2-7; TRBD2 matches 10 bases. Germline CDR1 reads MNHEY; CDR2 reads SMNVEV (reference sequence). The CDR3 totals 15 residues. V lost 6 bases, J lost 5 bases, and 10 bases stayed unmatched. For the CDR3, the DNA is TGTGCCAGCAGGGCTCTAGCGGGAGTTGACAACGAGCAGTACTTC. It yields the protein CASRALAGVDNEQYF.

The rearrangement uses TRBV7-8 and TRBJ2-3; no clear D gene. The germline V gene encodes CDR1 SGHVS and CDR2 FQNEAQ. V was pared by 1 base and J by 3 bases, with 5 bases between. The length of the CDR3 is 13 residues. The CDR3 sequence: CASSLGRTDTQYF. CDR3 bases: TGTGCCAGCAGCTTAGGGAGAACAGATACGCAGTATTTT.

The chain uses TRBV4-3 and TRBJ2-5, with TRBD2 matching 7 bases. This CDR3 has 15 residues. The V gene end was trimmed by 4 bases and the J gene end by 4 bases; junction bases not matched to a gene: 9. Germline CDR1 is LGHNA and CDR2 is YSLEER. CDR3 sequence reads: CASSPSGGGRETQYF. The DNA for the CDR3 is TGCGCCAGCAGCCCCTCCGGGGGAGGGAGAGAGACCCAGTACTTC.

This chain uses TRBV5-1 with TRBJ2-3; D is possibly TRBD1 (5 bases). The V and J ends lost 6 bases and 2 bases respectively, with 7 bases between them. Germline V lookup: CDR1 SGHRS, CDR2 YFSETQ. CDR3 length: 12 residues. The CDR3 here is CASIGDTDTQYF. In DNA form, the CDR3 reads TGCGCCAGCATAGGGGACACAGATACGCAGTATTTT.

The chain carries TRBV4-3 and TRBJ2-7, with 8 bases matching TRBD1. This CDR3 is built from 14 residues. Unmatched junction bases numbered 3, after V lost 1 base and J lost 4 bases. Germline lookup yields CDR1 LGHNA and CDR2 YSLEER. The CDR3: CASSQARTGYEQYF. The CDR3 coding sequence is TGCGCCAGCAGCCAAGCACGGACAGGGTACGAGCAGTACTTC.

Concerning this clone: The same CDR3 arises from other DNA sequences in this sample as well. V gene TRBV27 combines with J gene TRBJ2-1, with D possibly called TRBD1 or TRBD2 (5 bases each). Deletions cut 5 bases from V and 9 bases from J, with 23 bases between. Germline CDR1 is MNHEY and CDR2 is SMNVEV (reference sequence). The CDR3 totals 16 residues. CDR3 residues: CASSTGTESFISEQFF. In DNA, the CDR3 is TGTGCCAGCAGTACCGGGACGGAAAGTTTTATCAGTGAGCAGTTCTTC.

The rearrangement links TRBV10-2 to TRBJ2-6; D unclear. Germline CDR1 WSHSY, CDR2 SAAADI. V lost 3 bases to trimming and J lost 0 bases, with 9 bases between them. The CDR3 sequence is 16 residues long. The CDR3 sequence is CASSDLALSGANVLTF. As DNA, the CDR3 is TGCGCCAGCAGTGATCTGGCCCTCTCTGGGGCCAACGTCCTGACTTTC.

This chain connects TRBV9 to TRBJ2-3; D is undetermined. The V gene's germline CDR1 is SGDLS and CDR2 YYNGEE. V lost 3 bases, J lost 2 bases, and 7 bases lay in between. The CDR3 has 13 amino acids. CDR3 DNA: TGTGCCAGCAGCGAACTTACCACAGATACGCAGTATTTT. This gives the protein CASSELTTDTQYF.

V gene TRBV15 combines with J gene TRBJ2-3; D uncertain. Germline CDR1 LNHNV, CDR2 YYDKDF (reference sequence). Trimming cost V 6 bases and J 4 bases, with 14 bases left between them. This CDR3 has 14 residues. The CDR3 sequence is CATSLLVPADTQYF. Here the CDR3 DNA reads TGTGCCACCAGTCTTCTCGTTCCGGCAGATACGCAGTATTTT. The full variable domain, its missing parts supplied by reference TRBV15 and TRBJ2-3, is DAMVIQNPRYQVTQFGKPVTLSCSQTLNHNVMYWYQQKSSQAPKLLFHYYDKDFNNEADTPDNFQSRRPNTSFCFLDIRSPGLGDTAMYLCATSLLVPADTQYFGPGTRLTVL.

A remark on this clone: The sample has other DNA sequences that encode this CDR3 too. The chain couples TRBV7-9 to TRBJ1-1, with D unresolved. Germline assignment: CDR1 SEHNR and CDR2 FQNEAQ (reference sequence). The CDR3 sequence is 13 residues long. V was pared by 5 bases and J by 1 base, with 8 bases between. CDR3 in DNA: TGTGCCAGCAGCCCTCCAGGGAACACTGAAGCTTTCTTT. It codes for CASSPPGNTEAFF.

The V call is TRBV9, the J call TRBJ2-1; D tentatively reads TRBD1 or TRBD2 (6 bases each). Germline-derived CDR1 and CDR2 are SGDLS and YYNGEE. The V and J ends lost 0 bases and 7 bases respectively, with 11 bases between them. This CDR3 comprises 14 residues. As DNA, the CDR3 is TGTGCCAGCAGCGTAGGGAGGGGGACGAATGAGCAGTTCTTC. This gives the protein CASSVGRGTNEQFF.

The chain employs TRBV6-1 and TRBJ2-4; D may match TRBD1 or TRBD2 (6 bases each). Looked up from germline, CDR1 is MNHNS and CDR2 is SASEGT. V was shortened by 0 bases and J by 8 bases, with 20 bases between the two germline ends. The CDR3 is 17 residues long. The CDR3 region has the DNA TGTGCCAGCAGTGAAGCGGATTACCTAGGGGGGCAGGACATTCAGTACTTC. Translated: CASSEADYLGGQDIQYF.

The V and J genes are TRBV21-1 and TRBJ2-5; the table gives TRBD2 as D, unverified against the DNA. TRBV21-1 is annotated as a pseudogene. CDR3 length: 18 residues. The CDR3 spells CASSKDGGLAGVGGTQYF. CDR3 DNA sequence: TGTGCCAGCAGCAAAGATGGGGGTCTAGCGGGAGTCGGTGGGACCCAGTACTTC.

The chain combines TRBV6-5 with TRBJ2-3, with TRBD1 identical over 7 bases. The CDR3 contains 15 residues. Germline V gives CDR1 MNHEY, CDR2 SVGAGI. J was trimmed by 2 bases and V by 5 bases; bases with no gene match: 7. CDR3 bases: TGTGCCAGCAGTGCCCGTGAGGGGGCCACAGATACGCAGTATTTT. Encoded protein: CASSAREGATDTQYF.

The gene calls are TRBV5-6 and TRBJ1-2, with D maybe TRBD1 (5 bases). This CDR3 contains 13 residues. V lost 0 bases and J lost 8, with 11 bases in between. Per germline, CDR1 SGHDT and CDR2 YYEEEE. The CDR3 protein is CASSLDRPRGYTF. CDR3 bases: TGTGCCAGCAGCTTGGACAGGCCCAGGGGCTACACCTTC.

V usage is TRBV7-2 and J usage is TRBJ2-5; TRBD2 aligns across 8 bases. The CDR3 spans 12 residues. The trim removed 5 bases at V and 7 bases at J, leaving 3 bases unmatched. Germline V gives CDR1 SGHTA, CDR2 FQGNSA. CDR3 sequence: CASSGTSGTQYF. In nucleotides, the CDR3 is TGTGCCAGCAGCGGAACTAGCGGGACCCAGTACTTC. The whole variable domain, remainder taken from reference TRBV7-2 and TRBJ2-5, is GAGVSQSPSNKVTEKGKDVELRCDPISGHTALYWYRQSLGQGLEFLIYFQGNSAPDKSGLPSDRFSAERTGGSVSTLTIQRTQQEDSAVYLCASSGTSGTQYFGPGTRLLVL.

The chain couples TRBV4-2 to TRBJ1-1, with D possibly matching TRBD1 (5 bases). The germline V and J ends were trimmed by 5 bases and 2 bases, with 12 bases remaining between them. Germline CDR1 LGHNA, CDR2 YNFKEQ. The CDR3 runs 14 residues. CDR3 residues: CASSWWGGNTEAFF. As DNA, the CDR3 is TGTGCCAGCAGCTGGTGGGGGGGAAACACTGAAGCTTTCTTT.

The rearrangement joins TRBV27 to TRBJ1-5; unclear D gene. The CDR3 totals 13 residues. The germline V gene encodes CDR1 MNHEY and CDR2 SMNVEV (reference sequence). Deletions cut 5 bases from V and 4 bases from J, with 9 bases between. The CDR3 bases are TGTGCCAGCAGTCAAACCCTAAATCAGCCCCAGCATTTT. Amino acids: CASSQTLNQPQHF.

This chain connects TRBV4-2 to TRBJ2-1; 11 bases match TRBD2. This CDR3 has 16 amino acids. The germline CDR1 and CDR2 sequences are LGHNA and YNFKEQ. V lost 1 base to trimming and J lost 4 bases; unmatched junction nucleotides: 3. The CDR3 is CASSQVAGGVYNEQFF. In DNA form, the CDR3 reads TGTGCCAGCAGCCAAGTAGCGGGAGGGGTTTACAATGAGCAGTTCTTC.

The CDR3 region is CASSDSWGASDTQYF. In DNA form, the CDR3 reads TGTGCCAGCAGTGACTCTTGGGGCGCATCAGATACGCAGTATTTT. The chain combines TRBV6-4 with TRBJ2-3; D possibly corresponds to TRBD1 (5 bases). V was shortened by 0 bases and J by 4 bases, with 11 bases between the two germline ends. The germline V gene encodes CDR1 MRHNA and CDR2 SNTAGT. There are 15 residues in the CDR3.

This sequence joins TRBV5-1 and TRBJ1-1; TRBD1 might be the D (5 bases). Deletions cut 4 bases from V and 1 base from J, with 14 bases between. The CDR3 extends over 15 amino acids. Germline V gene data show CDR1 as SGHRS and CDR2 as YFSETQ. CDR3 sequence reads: CASSQDGTGNTEAFF. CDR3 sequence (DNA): TGCGCCAGCAGCCAAGATGGCACAGGGAACACTGAAGCTTTCTTT.

The CDR3 DNA is TGCAGCGGACTGGGACAGGGGGGCCCGGAGACCCAGTACTTC. Translated: CSGLGQGGPETQYF. This sequence joins TRBV29-1 and TRBJ2-5; 11 positions match TRBD1. The CDR3 extends over 14 amino acids. The J segment lost 5 bases and the V segment lost 7 bases, leaving 9 bases of the junction unmatched. Germline lookup yields CDR1 SQVTM and CDR2 ANQGSEA.

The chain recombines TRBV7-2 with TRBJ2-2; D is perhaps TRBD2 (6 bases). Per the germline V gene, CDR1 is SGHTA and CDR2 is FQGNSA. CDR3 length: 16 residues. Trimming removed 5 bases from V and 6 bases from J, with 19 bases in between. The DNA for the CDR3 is TGTGCCAGCAGCCCTATAATCCGGGGGATGGCCGGGGAGCTGTTTTTT. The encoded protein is CASSPIIRGMAGELFF.